This TCR beta chain came from a study of early stage breast cancer tumors. Blood replicates held 0.5 ug DNA, tumor or normal breast around 1.5 ug, two each. Here immunoSEQ multiplex PCR was the method, and the copy in TCRdb shows in-frame clones only, minus some. Here the sample spans some 48,000 clones, 65% to 90% being singletons. Germline-derived CDR1 and CDR2 are MNHEY and SVGAGI. After removal of 8 bases from V and 2 bases from J, the junction contained 3 bases not matched to a gene. This CDR3 is 13 amino acids long. The chain recombines TRBV6-5 with TRBJ1-5; 7 positions agree with TRBD1. The sequence was collected from a person aged 45-60 years with breast cancer. The sample taken for sequencing was blood. CDR3 sequence reads: CASAGQGNQPQHF. As DNA, the CDR3 is TGTGCCAGCGCCGGACAGGGCAATCAGCCCCAGCATTTT.